What follows are 2 T cell receptor beta chains derived from one specimen sequenced in a study of naive and memory T cell subsets. For these TCRs, the target antigens are not known. Study-wide findings and caveats: A few larger clonotypes appeared in naive repertoires, especially CD8, possibly memory cells re-expressing CD45RA.

The beta constant-region primer was an equimolar mix of two oligonucleotides covering TRBC1 and TRBC2. Nested alpha and beta constant-region primers with the SP2 primer drove four PCR rounds on ligated cDNA. TCRdb called the UMI-ligation and nested PCR reads again in MiXCR, with one record for every CDR3 protein. The data contain under 150,000 distinct CDR3 sequences, 15% to 25% of them singletons. Sample: naive CD8+ T cells from blood. The receptors were sampled from a human donor in good health.

This clonotype has only a few counts. This sequence joins TRBV29-1 and TRBJ1-1; D not certain. This CDR3 has 12 residues. V lost 4 bases and J 4 bases, leaving 10 bases between the germline ends. The V gene's germline CDR1 is SQVTM and CDR2 ANQGSEA. DNA of the CDR3: TGCAGCGTTGTGGTAGGAAGCACTGAAGCTTTCTTT. Its translation: CSVVVGSTEAFF.

Many counts were recorded for this clonotype. The chain links TRBV6-6 to TRBJ2-7, with D tentatively TRBD1 (6 bases). V was cut by 5 bases and J by 2 bases, with 13 bases left in between. Germline V CDR1 and CDR2: MNHNY, SVGAGI (reference sequence). This CDR3 has 14 amino acids. The DNA of the CDR3 is TGTGCCAGCAGTCACAGGGACGACACCTACGAGCAGTACTTC. Translating gives CASSHRDDTYEQYF.